This T cell receptor (beta chain) stems from a study of blood T cell repertoires in COVID-19. Here immunoSEQ multiplex PCR was the method, and the copy in TCRdb shows in-frame clones only, minus some. The data contain 150,000 to 200,000 clones, around 79% of them singletons. Trimming removed 6 bases from V and 4 bases from J; junction bases left unmatched: 14. The CDR3 is 16 amino acids. The germline CDR1 and CDR2 sequences are MDHEN and SYDVKM. The rearrangement uses TRBV28 and TRBJ2-5; 7 bases map to TRBD1. The receptor was isolated from an older woman with COVID-19, enrolled during active disease. Sequencing input: peripheral blood. Written as DNA, the CDR3 is TGTGCCAGCAGCCCGGCCCAGACAGGGTTCGTAGAGACCCAGTACTTC. The encoded protein is CASSPAQTGFVETQYF. The complete variable domain, with remaining parts taken from reference TRBV28 and TRBJ2-5, reads DVKVTQSSRYLVKRTGEKVFLECVQDMDHENMFWYRQDPGLGLRLIYFSYDVKMKEKGDIPEGYSVSREKKERFSLILESASTNQTSMYLCASSPAQTGFVETQYFGPGTRLLVL.